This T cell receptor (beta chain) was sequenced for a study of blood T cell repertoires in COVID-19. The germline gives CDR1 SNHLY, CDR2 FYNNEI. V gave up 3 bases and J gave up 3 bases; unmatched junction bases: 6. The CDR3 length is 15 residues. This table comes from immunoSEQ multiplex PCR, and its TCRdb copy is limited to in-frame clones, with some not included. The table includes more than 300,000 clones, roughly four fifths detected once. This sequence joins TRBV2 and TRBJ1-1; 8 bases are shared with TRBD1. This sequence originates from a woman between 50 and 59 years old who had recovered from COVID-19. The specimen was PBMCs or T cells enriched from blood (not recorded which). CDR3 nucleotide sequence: TGTGCCAGCAGTGAGGGGCAGGGGGCTTACACTGAAGCTTTCTTT. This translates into CASSEGQGAYTEAFF. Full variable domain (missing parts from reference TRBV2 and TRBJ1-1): EPEVTQTPSHQVTQMGQEVILRCVPISNHLYFYWYRQILGQKVEFLVSFYNNEISEKSEIFDDQFSVERPDGSNFTLKIRSTKLEDSAMYFCASSEGQGAYTEAFFGQGTRLTVV.